Shown below are 10 T cell receptor beta chains from a single sample sequenced in a study of neoadjuvant anti-PD-1 for oral cavity cancer (dated by TCRdb to the early 2020s). The library came from the immunoSEQ multiplex PCR assay. This immuneACCESS table, as held by TCRdb, lists in-frame sequences with V and J called but not all clones. Of the missing ones, under half trace to an unresolved V gene in checked studies; the others have no known cause. The sample has under 15,000 clones on record, 55% to 70% of them singletons. The ten largest clones represent under 7.5% of the sample. This sample's time point label indicates: before neoadjuvant nivolumab. Specimen: tumor tissue, collected before nivolumab (anti-PD-1) treatment. Source of these receptors: a person aged 40 to 85 with oral cavity squamous cell carcinoma. The donor label of this sample is uncertain.

In this sample, this clone turned up a few times. The chain recombines TRBV28 with TRBJ2-7, with D unresolved. V lost 8 bases and J lost 2, with 4 bases in between. The germline V gene encodes CDR1 MDHEN and CDR2 SYDVKM. The CDR3 is made up of 10 amino acids. The CDR3 is CASATYEQYF. DNA of the CDR3: TGTGCCAGCGCCACCTACGAGCAGTACTTC.

J is TRBJ2-7 and V is TRBV10-3; TRBD2 aligns across 10 bases. Germline CDR1 is ENHRY and CDR2 is SYGVKD. This CDR3 has 16 amino acids. The V and J ends lost 6 bases and 0 bases, in that order; junction bases with no gene match: 8. The CDR3, as DNA: TGTGCCATCAGCGTAGCGGGGGGCCGTAGCTCCTACGAGCAGTACTTC. This sequence encodes CAISVAGGRSSYEQYF.

V gene TRBV2 combines with J gene TRBJ2-1, with 12 bases fitting TRBD2. The CDR3 runs to 17 residues. The V gene end was trimmed by 5 bases and the J gene end by 2 bases; junction bases not matched to a gene: 7. From germline, CDR1 is SNHLY and CDR2 FYNNEI. Here the CDR3 reads CASSRTSGASTYNEQFF. For the CDR3, the DNA is TGTGCCAGCAGTAGGACTAGCGGGGCGAGTACCTACAATGAGCAGTTCTTC.

The chain uses TRBV4-1 and TRBJ2-7; D may match TRBD1 or TRBD2 (6 bases each). Trimming stripped 0 bases from V and 2 bases from J, with 17 bases between. From germline, CDR1 is MGHRA and CDR2 YSYEKL. The CDR3 length is 17 residues. In nucleotides, the CDR3 is TGCGCCAGCAGCCAAGAGGGTAGAAGGGGGGCCCCCTACGAGCAGTACTTC. Its protein product is CASSQEGRRGAPYEQYF.

This clone turned up a few times. V is TRBV16 and J is TRBJ1-5, with TRBD1 matching 8 bases. The CDR3 spans 13 residues. V lost 6 bases and J lost 7; bases outside the gene matches: 5. The germline V gene has CDR1 KGHSY and CDR2 FQNENV. The DNA of the CDR3 is TGTGCCAGCAGTTCCGACAGGGGACAGCCCCAGCATTTT. Its protein is CASSSDRGQPQHF.

The chain is built from TRBV10-2 and TRBJ1-1, with D possibly TRBD1 on 5 matching bases. This CDR3 contains 15 residues. CDR1 is WSHSY, CDR2 SAAADI, per germline. Between the trimmed V and J ends, which lost 5 bases and 6 bases, there was a span of 19 bases. In DNA, the CDR3 is TGCGCCAGCAGTTTGGGCCAGGGTGGAGGCGCTGAAGCTTTCTTT. Its protein product is CASSLGQGGGAEAFF.

This sequence joins TRBV7-8 and TRBJ2-1; unclear D gene. Germline V CDR1 and CDR2: SGHVS, FQNEAQ. Deletions cut 2 bases from V and 7 bases from J, with 12 bases between. The CDR3 is made up of 14 amino acids. CDR3 region: CASSLKARLNEQFF. CDR3 nucleotide sequence: TGTGCCAGCAGCTTAAAGGCGCGGTTGAATGAGCAGTTCTTC.

The rearrangement joins TRBV19 to TRBJ1-2, with D perhaps matching TRBD1 (5 bases). The CDR3 contains 13 residues. Germline lookup yields CDR1 LNHDA and CDR2 SQIVND (reference sequence). V was cut by 5 bases and J by 4 bases, with 11 bases left in between. The CDR3 DNA reads as TGTGCCAGTAGTCTTGACAGCCTCTATGGCTACACCTTC. Encoded protein: CASSLDSLYGYTF.

The V gene is TRBV7-2, the J gene TRBJ2-2, with 12 bases matching TRBD2. J gave up 7 bases and V 4 bases, and 10 bases lay outside the gene matches. Germline V gives CDR1 SGHTA, CDR2 FQGNSA. CDR3 size: 17 residues. DNA for the CDR3: TGTGCCAGCAGCTCCCCCGTACTAGCGGGAGGTCTCGGGGAGCTGTTTTTT. Encoded protein: CASSSPVLAGGLGELFF.

This clone was picked up one time. The chain recombines TRBV29-1 with TRBJ1-1; TRBD1 matches 7 bases. Germline V CDR1 and CDR2: SQVTM, ANQGSEA. With V trimmed by 7 bases and J by 5 bases, 22 bases remained unmatched. CDR3 length: 17 amino acids. This chain's CDR3 is CSGFSLGQRGSGTEAFF. CDR3 in DNA: TGCAGCGGCTTTTCCTTGGGACAGAGAGGGAGCGGGACTGAAGCTTTCTTT.